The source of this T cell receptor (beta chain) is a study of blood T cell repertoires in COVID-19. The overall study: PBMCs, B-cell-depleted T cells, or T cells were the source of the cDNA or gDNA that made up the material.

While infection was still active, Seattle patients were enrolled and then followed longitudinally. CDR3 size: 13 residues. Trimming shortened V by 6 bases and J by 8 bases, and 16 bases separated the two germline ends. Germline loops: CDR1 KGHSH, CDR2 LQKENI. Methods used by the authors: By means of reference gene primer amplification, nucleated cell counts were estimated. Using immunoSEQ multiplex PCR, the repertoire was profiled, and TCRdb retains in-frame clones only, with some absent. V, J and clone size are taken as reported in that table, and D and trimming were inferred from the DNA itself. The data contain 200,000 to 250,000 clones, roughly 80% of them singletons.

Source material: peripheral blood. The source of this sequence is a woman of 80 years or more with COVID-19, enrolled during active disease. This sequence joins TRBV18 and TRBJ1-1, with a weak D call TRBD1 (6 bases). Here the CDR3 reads CASSPIAGTEAFF. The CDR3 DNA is TGTGCCAGCTCCCCGATCGCCGGGACAGAAGCTTTCTTT.